This is a list of T cell receptor beta chains from one sample in a study of T cells in Graves' hyperthyroidism and ophthalmopathy. MiXCR was run by TCRdb on the multiplex PCR reads, yielding one entry per CDR3 protein. Among nearly 750,000 distinct CDR3 sequences listed, 30% to 40% were seen once. Sequencing used blood. These receptors were collected from a woman aged 40 to 50 with Graves' hyperthyroidism. Both conserved end residues are part of each CDR3. D genes are given only for firm matches. Rows may omit the clone size; those that give it use once, few, many or a size class.

v_call	j_call	clone_size	d_call	cdr3_nt	cdr3_aa
TRBV11-2	TRBJ2-3	NA	NA	TGTGCCAGCAGCTTAGTATGGGCAGCGACCACAGATACGCAGTATTTT	CASSLVWAATTDTQYF
TRBV6-5	TRBJ1-1	many	NA	TGTGCCAGCAGTCAGGAGGGGACGAGTGAAGCTTTCTTT	CASSQEGTSEAFF
TRBV25-1	TRBJ1-3	once	NA	TGTGCCAGCAGTGAGGCTGGGGGGCTTGGAAACACCATATATTTT	CASSEAGGLGNTIYF
TRBV7-6	TRBJ2-5	many	TRBD1	TGTGCCAGCAGCTTAAACGACAGGGGAAAGACCCAGTACTTC	CASSLNDRGKTQYF
TRBV12-3/TRBV12-4	TRBJ1-1	few	NA	TGTGCCAGCGCATCCCGGGTGACGGGCACTGAAGCTTTCTTT	CASASRVTGTEAFF
TRBV5-8	TRBJ1-2	few	TRBD1	TGTGCCAGCAGCCCGACAGGGACAGGCTGGTTCGATGGCTACACCTTC	CASSPTGTGWFDGYTF
TRBV2	TRBJ1-1	NA	NA	TGTGCCAGCAAGGAGCGGGGCCCCGCGAACACTGAAGCTTTCTTT	CASKERGPANTEAFF
TRBV7-9	TRBJ1-5	many	TRBD1	TGTGCCAGCAGCCAAGGGACAGGCCATAGCAATCAGCCCCAGCATTTT	CASSQGTGHSNQPQHF
TRBV7-2	TRBJ2-5	few	NA	TGTGCCAGCAGCCCCACCTCGGCGCGGGGTATCGAGACCCAGTACTTC	CASSPTSARGIETQYF
TRBV10-2	TRBJ2-7	once	NA	TGCGCCAGCAGTGTGCAGGGTAAAAGACCCTACGAGCAGTACTTC	CASSVQGKRPYEQYF
TRBV19	TRBJ2-2	few	NA	TGTGCCAGTAGTCTAACAGGACGGGGTAGCGCCGGGGAGCTGTTTTTT	CASSLTGRGSAGELFF
TRBV7-3	TRBJ1-1	NA	NA	TGTGCCAGCAGCTCAGGGGAAGGCGCTGAAGCTTTCTTT	CASSSGEGAEAFF
TRBV5-8	TRBJ2-5	NA	NA	TGTGCCAGCCGCAGTACCTCTGGGGAGACCCAGTACTTC	CASRSTSGETQYF
TRBV7-8	TRBJ2-2	NA	TRBD2	TGTGCCAGCAATTGGAGCGGGAGGTCGGCCGGGGAGCTGTTTTTT	CASNWSGRSAGELFF
TRBV6-1	TRBJ2-7	NA	TRBD1	TGTGCCAGCAGTGGCCGGGACAGACTACGTTGGGAGCAGTACTTC	CASSGRDRLRWEQYF
TRBV6-6	TRBJ2-7	NA	TRBD2	TGTGCCAGCACCCCAGGGAGGGGCCCCTACGAGCAGTACTTC	CASTPGRGPYEQYF
TRBV4-3	TRBJ1-1	few	NA	TGCGCCAGCAGCCAAGATCGGCTAACAAACACTGAAGCTTTCTTT	CASSQDRLTNTEAFF
TRBV7-9	TRBJ1-5	few	NA	TGTGCCAGCAGCTTAGGAGCAGGGGATAGCAATCAGCCCCAGCATTTT	CASSLGAGDSNQPQHF
TRBV13	TRBJ2-7	few	NA	TGTGCCAGCAGCTTAGGGCTAGGGGTTACCTACGAGCAGTACTTC	CASSLGLGVTYEQYF
TRBV11-2	TRBJ2-5	many	TRBD2	TGTGCCAGCAGCTTACCGGGACTAGCGGGAGGACGAGAGACCCAGTACTTC	CASSLPGLAGGRETQYF
TRBV5-1	TRBJ2-5	NA	NA	TGCGCCAGCAGCTCCCCGGGACATGTCCTCCGGTCTGAGACCCAGTACTTC	CASSSPGHVLRSETQYF